This T cell receptor (beta chain) appears in the sequencing data of a study of PD-1 blockade in classical Hodgkin lymphoma. Findings and limits, study-wide: Partial responders and progressors had significantly lower baseline TCR diversity.

This clone has just a few counts. Antigen unknown. Germline values: CDR1 MNHNS, CDR2 SASEGT. CDR3 length: 15 amino acids. With 0 bases removed from V and 2 bases from J, the gap between germline ends came to 11 bases. The time point: cycle 4 day 1 (C4D1), after 6 weeks of nivolumab. Every patient was affected by relapse after autologous stem cell transplantation, while exposure to brentuximab vedotin was not uniform. Only in-frame clones appear in the TCRdb table, and some are missing; sequencing was by immunoSEQ multiplex PCR. The sample gives over 85,000 clones, approximately 94% of which show up once; roughly 2% is in the top ten.

The sequence was obtained from a human donor with classical Hodgkin lymphoma. The chain couples TRBV6-1 to TRBJ2-7, with a tentative D call TRBD1 (5 bases). Sequencing used peripheral blood mononuclear cells (PBMCs), obtained before the fourth cycle of nivolumab. This chain's CDR3 is CASSEAGQPPYEQYF. DNA for the CDR3: TGTGCCAGCAGTGAAGCGGGGCAGCCGCCCTACGAGCAGTACTTC.